This T cell receptor (beta chain) was recovered during a study of blood T cell repertoires in COVID-19. Whole-study context: Both acute and convalescent COVID-19 samples were obtained from the United States, Italy and Spain. In each case, the material was cDNA or gDNA derived from T cells, B-cell-depleted T cells, or PBMCs.

As originally analysed: Reference gene primer amplification in the assay estimated nucleated cell counts. Repertoires were generated with immunoSEQ multiplex PCR, while TCRdb's copy carries only in-frame clones and drops some. D and trimming come from the DNA, and the V and J calls and clone size come from that table. The sample contains 100,000 to 120,000 clones, approximately 79% of which appear only once. This receptor was identified in a woman aged 80 or older with active or convalescent COVID-19. The specimen was peripheral blood.

Here the CDR3 reads CASSTNNEQFF. The CDR3 region has the DNA TGTGCCAGCAGTACAAACAATGAGCAGTTCTTC. This chain connects TRBV6-5 to TRBJ2-1; D gene ambiguous. The V gene's germline CDR1 is MNHEY and CDR2 SVGAGI. Deletions cut 5 bases from V and 5 bases from J, with 4 bases between. The CDR3 totals 11 residues.